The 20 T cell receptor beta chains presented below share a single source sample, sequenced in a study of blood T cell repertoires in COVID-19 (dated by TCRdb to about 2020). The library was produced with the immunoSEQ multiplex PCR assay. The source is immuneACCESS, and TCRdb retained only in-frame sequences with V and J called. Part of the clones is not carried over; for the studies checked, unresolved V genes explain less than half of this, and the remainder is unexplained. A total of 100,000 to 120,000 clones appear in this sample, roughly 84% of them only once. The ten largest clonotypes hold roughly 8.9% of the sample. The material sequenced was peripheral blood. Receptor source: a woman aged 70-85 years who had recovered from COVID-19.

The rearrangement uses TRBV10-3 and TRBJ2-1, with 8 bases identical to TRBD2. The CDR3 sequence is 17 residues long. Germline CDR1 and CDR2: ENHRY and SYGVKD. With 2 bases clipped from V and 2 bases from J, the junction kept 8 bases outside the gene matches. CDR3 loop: CAISEIAGRRAYNEQFF. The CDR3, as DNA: TGTGCCATCAGTGAGATAGCGGGAAGGAGAGCCTACAATGAGCAGTTCTTC.

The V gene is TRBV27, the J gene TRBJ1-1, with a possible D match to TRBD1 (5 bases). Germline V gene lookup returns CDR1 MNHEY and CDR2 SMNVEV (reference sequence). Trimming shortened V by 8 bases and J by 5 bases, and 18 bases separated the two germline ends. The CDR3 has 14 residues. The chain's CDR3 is CASANKGLGTEAFF. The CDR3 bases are TGTGCCAGCGCTAATAAGGGGCTGGGAACTGAAGCTTTCTTT.

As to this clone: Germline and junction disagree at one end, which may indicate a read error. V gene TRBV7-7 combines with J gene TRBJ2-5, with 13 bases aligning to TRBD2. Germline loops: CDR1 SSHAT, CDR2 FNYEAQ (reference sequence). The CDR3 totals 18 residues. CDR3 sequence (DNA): TGTGCTAGCAGCTTAGCGACTAGCGGGGGGCCGATCCAAGAGACCCAGTACTTC. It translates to CASSLATSGGPIQETQYF.

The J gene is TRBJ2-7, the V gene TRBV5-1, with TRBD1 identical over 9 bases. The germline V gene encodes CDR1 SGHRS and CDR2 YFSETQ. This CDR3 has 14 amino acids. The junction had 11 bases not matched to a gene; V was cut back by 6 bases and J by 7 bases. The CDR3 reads CASTSLTGGGEQYF. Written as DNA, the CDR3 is TGCGCCAGCACCTCTCTAACAGGGGGCGGGGAGCAGTACTTC. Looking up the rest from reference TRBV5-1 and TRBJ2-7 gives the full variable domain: KAGVTQTPRYLIKTRGQQVTLSCSPISGHRSVSWYQQTPGQGLQFLFEYFSETQRNKGNFPGRFSGRQFSNSRSEMNVSTLELGDSALYLCASTSLTGGGEQYFGPGTRLTVT.

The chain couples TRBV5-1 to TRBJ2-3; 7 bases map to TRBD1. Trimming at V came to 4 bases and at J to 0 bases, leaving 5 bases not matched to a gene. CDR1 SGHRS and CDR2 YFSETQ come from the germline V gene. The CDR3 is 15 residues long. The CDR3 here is CASSTGQLSTDTQYF. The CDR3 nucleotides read TGCGCCAGCAGCACGGGACAGTTAAGCACAGATACGCAGTATTTT.

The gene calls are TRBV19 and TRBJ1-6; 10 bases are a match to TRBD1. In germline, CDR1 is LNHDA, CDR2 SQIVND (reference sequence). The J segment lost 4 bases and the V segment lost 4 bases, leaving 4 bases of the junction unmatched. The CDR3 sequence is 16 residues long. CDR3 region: CASSTRDRGYNSPLHF. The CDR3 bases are TGTGCCAGTAGTACTCGGGACAGGGGTTATAATTCACCCCTCCACTTT.

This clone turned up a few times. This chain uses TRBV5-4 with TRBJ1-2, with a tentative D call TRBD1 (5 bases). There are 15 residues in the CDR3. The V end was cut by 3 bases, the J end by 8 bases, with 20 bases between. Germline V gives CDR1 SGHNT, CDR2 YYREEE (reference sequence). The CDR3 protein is CASSSMTMGQVGYTF. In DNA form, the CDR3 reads TGTGCCAGCAGCTCCATGACAATGGGGCAGGTCGGCTACACCTTC.

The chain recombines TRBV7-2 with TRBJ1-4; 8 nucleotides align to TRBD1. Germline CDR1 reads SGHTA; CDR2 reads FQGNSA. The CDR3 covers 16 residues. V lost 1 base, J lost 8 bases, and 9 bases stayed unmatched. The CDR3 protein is CASSLDYARGQEKLFF. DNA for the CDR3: TGTGCCAGCAGCTTAGATTATGCCAGGGGGCAGGAAAAACTGTTTTTT.

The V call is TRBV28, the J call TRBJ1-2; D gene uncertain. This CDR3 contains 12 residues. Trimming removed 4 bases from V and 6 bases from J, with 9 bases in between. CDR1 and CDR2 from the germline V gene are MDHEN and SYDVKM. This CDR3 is CASSWRYNGYTF. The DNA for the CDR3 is TGTGCCAGCAGTTGGAGGTATAATGGCTACACCTTC.

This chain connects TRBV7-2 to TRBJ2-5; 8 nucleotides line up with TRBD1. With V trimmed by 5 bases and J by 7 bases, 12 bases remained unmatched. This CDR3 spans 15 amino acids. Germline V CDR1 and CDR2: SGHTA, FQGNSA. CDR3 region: CASSQNRAGGATQYF. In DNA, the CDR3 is TGTGCCAGCAGCCAAAACAGAGCAGGGGGCGCGACCCAGTACTTC.

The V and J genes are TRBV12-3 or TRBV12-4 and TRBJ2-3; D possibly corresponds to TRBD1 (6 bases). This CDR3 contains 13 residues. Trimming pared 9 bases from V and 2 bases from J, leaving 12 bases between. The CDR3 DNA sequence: TGTGCCAGTAGGACAGTTAACACAGATACGCAGTATTTT. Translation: CASRTVNTDTQYF.

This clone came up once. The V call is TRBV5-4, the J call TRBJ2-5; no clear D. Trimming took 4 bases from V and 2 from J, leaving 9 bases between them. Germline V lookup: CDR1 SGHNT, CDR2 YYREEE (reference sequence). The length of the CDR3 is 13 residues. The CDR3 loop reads CASSPQQQETQYF. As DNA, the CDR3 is TGTGCCAGCAGCCCACAACAGCAAGAGACCCAGTACTTC.

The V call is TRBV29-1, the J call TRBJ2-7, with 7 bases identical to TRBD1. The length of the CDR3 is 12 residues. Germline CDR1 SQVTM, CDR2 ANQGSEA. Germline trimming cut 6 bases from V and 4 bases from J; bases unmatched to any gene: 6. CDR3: CSVTGVVYEQYF. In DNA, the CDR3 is TGCAGCGTAACAGGGGTGGTGTACGAGCAGTACTTC.

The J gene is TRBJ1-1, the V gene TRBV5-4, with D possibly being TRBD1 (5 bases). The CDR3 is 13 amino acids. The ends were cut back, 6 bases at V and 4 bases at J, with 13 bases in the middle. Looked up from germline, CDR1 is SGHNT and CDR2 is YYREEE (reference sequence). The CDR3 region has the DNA TGTGCCAGCACCCTCCCCAGGGCCACTGAAGCTTTCTTT. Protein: CASTLPRATEAFF.

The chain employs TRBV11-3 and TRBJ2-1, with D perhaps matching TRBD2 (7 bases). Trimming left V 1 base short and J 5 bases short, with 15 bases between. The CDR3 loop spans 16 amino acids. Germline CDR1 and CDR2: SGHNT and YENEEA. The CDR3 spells CASSLGPGEGHNEQFF. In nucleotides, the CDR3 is TGTGCCAGCAGCTTAGGCCCAGGGGAGGGCCACAATGAGCAGTTCTTC.

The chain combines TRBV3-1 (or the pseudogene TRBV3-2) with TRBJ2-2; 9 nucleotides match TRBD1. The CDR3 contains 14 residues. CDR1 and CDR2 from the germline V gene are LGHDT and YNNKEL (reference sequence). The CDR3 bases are TGTGCGACCACTGACAGGGGGTCGACCGGGGAGCTGTTTTTT. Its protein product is CATTDRGSTGELFF.

The CDR3 spells CASSYRTGEFGYTF. CDR3 coding DNA: TGTGCCAGCAGTTACAGGACAGGGGAGTTTGGCTACACCTTC. The chain carries TRBV6-6 and TRBJ1-2; the match to TRBD1 covers 9 bases. The CDR3 has 14 amino acids. The germline CDR1 and CDR2 sequences are MNHNY and SVGAGI (reference sequence). Unmatched junction bases numbered 5, after V lost 2 bases and J lost 7 bases.

CDR3 amino acids: CASSQFSEGTDTQYF. The CDR3 bases are TGTGCCAGCAGCCAATTCAGCGAGGGCACAGATACGCAGTATTTT. The chain recombines TRBV5-4 with TRBJ2-3, with no clear D. Germline values: CDR1 SGHNT, CDR2 YYREEE (reference sequence). The CDR3 spans 15 residues. Trimming removed 4 bases from V and 1 base from J, with 13 bases in between.

DNA for the CDR3: TGTGCCAGCAGACAGGGGGACTATGGCTACACCTTC. Translated: CASRQGDYGYTF. The chain uses TRBV28 and TRBJ1-2, with 8 bases fitting TRBD1. Germline assignment: CDR1 MDHEN and CDR2 SYDVKM. The length of the CDR3 is 12 residues. V was pared by 6 bases and J by 3 bases, with 0 bases of the junction left unmatched.

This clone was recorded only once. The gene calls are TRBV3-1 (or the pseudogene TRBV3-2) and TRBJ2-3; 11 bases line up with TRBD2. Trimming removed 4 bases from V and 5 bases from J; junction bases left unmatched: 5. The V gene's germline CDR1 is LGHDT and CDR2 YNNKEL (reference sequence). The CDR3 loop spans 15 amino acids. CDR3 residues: CASSLAGGPGDTQYF. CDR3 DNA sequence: TGTGCCAGCAGCCTAGCGGGAGGGCCGGGAGATACGCAGTATTTT.